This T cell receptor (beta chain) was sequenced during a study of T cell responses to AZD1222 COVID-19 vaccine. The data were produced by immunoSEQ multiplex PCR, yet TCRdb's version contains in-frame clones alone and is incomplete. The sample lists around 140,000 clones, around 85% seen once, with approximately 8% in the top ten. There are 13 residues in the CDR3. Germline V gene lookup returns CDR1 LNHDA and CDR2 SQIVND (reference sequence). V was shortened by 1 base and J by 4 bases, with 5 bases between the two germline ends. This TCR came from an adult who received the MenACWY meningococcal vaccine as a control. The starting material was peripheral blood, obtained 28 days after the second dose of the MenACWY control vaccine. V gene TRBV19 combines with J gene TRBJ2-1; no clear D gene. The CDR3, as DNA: TGTGCCAGTAGTATAGTCCGGTACAATGAGCAGTTCTTC. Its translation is CASSIVRYNEQFF.